The present TCR beta chain was sequenced within a study of T cell repertoires in cytomegalovirus infection. Across the whole study: HLA-B-restricted CMV epitopes that are well studied were used alongside recently identified HLA-C-restricted ones. Carrying CMV and the relevant HLA type showed in public TCR beta signatures.

Germline CDR1 and CDR2: SGHTA and FQGNSA. The V end lost 6 bases, the J end lost 1 base, and 10 bases lay between the germline ends. The CDR3 spans 14 residues. Study-level points and caveats: Carriers of CMV and the relevant HLA type were discriminated by public TCR beta frequency. HLA-C-restricted CMV clonotypes gave the most frequent clonotype in two of eight donors.

TCRdb ran MiXCR on the reads and lists one entry per CDR3 protein. The sample has about 51,000 distinct CDR3 sequences, more than 15% seen once. As to this clonotype: Its antigen is currently unknown.

The starting material was CD8+ T cells from cultured PBMCs, obtained from culture after CMV antigen stimulation. The sequence derives from a human donor in good health (CMV status not recorded). Some clones in this sample may be carry-over from other donors' samples. The chain has TRBV7-2 and TRBJ1-5, with a tentative D call TRBD1 (6 bases). The CDR3 nucleotides read TGTGCCAGCAGAAAGGGGGGCAGCAATCAGCCCCAGCATTTT. Its protein is CASRKGGSNQPQHF. Together with reference TRBV7-2 and TRBJ1-5, the CDR3 gives the full variable domain: GAGVSQSPSNKVTEKGKDVELRCDPISGHTALYWYRQSLGQGLEFLIYFQGNSAPDKSGLPSDRFSAERTGGSVSTLTIQRTQQEDSAVYLCASRKGGSNQPQHFGDGTRLSIL.